The sequence of this TCR beta chain was determined in a study of control samples from healthy donors and cancer patients. Clones were sequenced by immunoSEQ multiplex PCR, and TCRdb holds only the in-frame ones, with some missing. This table has 90,000 to 100,000 clones, approximately 81% appearing once. V lost 5 bases, J lost 2 bases, and 8 bases lay in between. Germline V lookup: CDR1 PRHDT, CDR2 FYEKMQ (reference sequence). The CDR3 extends over 13 amino acids. The sample was blood. The receptor comes from a woman aged 30 to 39 in good health. This rearrangement joins TRBV13 to TRBJ2-3, with a weak D call TRBD1 (6 bases). The CDR3 region has the DNA TGTGCCAGCAGCAAGGGGGACACAGATACGCAGTATTTT. It encodes CASSKGDTDTQYF.